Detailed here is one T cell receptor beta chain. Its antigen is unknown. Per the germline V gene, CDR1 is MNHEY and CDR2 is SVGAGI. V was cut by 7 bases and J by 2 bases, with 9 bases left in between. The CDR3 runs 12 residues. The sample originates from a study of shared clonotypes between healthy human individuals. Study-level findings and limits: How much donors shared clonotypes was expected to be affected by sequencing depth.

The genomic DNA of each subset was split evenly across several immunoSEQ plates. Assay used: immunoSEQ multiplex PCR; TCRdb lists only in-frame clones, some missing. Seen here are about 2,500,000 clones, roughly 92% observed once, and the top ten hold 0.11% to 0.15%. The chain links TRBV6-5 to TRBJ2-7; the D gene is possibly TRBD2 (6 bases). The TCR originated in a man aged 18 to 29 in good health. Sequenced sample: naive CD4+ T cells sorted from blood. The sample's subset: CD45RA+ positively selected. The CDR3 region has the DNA TGTGCCAGCAATGCGGGGCCCTACGAGCAGTACTTC. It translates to CASNAGPYEQYF.